Described below is a single T cell receptor (beta chain) sequence and its context. CDR3 size: 15 residues. V was shortened by 2 bases and J by 4 bases, with 13 bases between the two germline ends. Per germline, CDR1 MNHNY and CDR2 SVGAGI (reference sequence). The sample originates from a study of shared clonotypes between healthy human individuals. Sorted-subset replicate PCR reactions contained roughly 190 ng DNA, corresponding to about 30,000 T cell genomes. As originally analysed: Because ImmunoSEQ provided only junction sequences with no quality scores, the filtering differed. Generated by immunoSEQ multiplex PCR, the TCRdb table keeps only in-frame clones and is missing some. D and trimming come from the DNA, and the V and J calls and clone size come from that table. The sample includes roughly 1,100,000 clones, about 75% of them seen just once.

The chain joins TRBV6-6 to TRBJ2-3; unclear D gene. The receptor comes from a man between 18 and 35 years old in good health. The sequencing input was memory CD4+ T cells sorted from blood. Subset in this sample: CD45RA-negative fraction. The CDR3 is CASSYLGYEADTQYF. In DNA, the CDR3 is TGTGCCAGCAGTTACCTCGGGTACGAGGCAGATACGCAGTATTTT.